The clone carrying this TCR beta chain has just a few counts. What it binds is unknown. The record originates from a study of CD8+CD57+ T cells in acquired aplastic anemia. General study results and limits: Patients and controls were found to share roughly 31 CD8+ CDR3 sequences. Controls did not differ significantly from patients in CD8+ Simpson's diversity.

CDR3 and TCR beta VDJ profiling relied on a genomic DNA template. TCRdb itself ran the reads through MiXCR, one entry per CDR3 protein. The table has about 400,000 distinct CDR3 sequences, around 68% seen once. Sequenced sample: sorted CD4+, CD8+, or CD8+CD57+ T cells (not recorded which) from PBMCs. This receptor was identified in a human donor in good health, serving as a control.

The CDR3 protein is CATSSARVAGGPEETQYF. The CDR3 coding sequence is TGTGCCACCAGCAGTGCTAGAGTAGCGGGGGGGCCGGAGGAGACCCAGTACTTC. The gene calls are TRBV15 and TRBJ2-5, with 11 positions matching TRBD2. J gave up 5 bases and V 3 bases, and 14 bases lay outside the gene matches. This CDR3 has 18 amino acids. In germline, CDR1 is LNHNV, CDR2 YYDKDF (reference sequence).